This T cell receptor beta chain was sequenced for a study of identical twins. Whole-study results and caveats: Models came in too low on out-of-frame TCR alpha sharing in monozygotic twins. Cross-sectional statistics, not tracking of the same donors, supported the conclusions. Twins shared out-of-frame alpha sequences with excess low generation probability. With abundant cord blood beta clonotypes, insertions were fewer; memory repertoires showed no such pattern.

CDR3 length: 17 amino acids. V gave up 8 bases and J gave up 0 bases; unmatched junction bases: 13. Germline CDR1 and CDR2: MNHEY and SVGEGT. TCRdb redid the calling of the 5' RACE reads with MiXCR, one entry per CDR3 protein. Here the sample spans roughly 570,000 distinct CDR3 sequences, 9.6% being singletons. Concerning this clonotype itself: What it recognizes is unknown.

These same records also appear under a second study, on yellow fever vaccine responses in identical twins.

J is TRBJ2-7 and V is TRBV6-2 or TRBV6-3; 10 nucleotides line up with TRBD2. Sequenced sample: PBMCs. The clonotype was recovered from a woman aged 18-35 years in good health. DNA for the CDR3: TGTGCCAGCTCACCGGGACTAGCGTACACCAGCTCCTACGAGCAGTACTTC. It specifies CASSPGLAYTSSYEQYF.